This T cell receptor beta chain derives from a study of cytomegalovirus exposure and HLA in healthy donors. Concerning this clone itself: Its antigen is as yet unknown.

V was cut by 8 bases and J by 0 bases, with 20 bases left in between. The CDR3 is 18 residues long. Germline V gene lookup returns CDR1 MGHRA and CDR2 YSYEKL. The PCR contained 60 Vbeta and 13 Jbeta primers. The assay was immunoSEQ multiplex PCR, and TCRdb's table has in-frame clones only and misses some. The sample includes some 140,000 clones, approximately 77% of them seen just once. Study-level findings and limits: The authors assumed roughly uniform sequencing depth across donors for presence/absence analyses.

The chain uses TRBV4-1 and TRBJ1-6; no clear D. Sequenced input: PBMCs. The sequence was collected from a woman aged 40-49 years in good health and CMV-seronegative. CDR3 sequence reads: CASRERIGTSSYNSPLHF. The CDR3 DNA reads TGCGCCAGCCGGGAACGAATCGGCACGAGCTCCTATAATTCACCCCTCCACTTT.